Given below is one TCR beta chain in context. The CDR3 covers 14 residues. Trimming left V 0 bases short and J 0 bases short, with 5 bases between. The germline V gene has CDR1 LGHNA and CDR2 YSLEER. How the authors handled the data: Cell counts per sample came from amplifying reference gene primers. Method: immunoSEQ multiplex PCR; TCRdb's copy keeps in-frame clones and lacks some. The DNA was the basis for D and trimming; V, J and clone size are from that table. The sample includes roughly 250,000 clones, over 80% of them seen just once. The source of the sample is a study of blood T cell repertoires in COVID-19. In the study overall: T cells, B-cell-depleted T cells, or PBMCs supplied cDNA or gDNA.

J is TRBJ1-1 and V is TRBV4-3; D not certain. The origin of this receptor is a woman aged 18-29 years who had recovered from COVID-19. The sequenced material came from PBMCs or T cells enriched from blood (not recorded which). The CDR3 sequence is CASSQDSVNTEAFF. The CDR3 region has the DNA TGCGCCAGCAGCCAAGATTCGGTGAACACTGAAGCTTTCTTT.